A selection of T cell receptor beta chains follows, all from one sample in a study of T-cell reconstitution after alpha-beta-depleted transplantation in children. TCRdb processed the PCR reads anew with MiXCR; each CDR3 protein has one entry. The table records about 690,000 distinct CDR3 sequences, roughly 15% of them present only once. Specimen: PBMCs from the stem cell graft donor, collected from the stem cell graft. The receptors derive from a human donor who donated a stem cell graft to a child with acute myeloid leukemia. Each CDR3 is given with its conserved first and last residue. The order of the fields is J gene, V gene, clone size, D gene, CDR3 protein, CDR3 DNA. D genes are given only for firm matches. Clone size is shown for a subset of rows, as once, few, many or a class of expanded clone.

TRBJ1-1 TRBV7-9 many TRBD1 CASSPRTGNTEAFF TGTGCCAGCAGCCCCAGGACAGGGAACACTGAAGCTTTCTTT
TRBJ1-5 TRBV20-1 few TRBD1 CSARDHRGNQPQHF TGCAGTGCTAGAGATCACAGGGGGAATCAGCCCCAGCATTTT
TRBJ1-2 TRBV11-2 few . CASSLDPARGSHNGYTF TGTGCCAGCAGCTTAGATCCTGCGCGGGGGTCGCACAATGGCTACACCTTC
TRBJ2-4 TRBV12-3/TRBV12-4 . TRBD1 CASSPGQGNIQYF TGTGCCAGCAGTCCCGGACAGGGGAACATTCAGTACTTC
TRBJ2-2 TRBV2 once . CASSEAPVPWGTGELFF TGTGCCAGCAGTGAAGCGCCAGTCCCCTGGGGCACCGGGGAGCTGTTTTTT
TRBJ2-6 TRBV7-2 . . CASRTKGGANVLTF TGTGCCAGCAGAACGAAAGGTGGGGCCAACGTCCTGACTTTC
TRBJ2-6 TRBV9 . TRBD2 CASSLRAGENSGANVPTF TGTGCCAGCAGCCTTCGGGCGGGGGAGAACTCTGGGGCCAACGTCCCGACTTTC
TRBJ1-5 TRBV20-1 many TRBD1 CSASYGTGDQPQHF TGCAGTGCAAGTTACGGGACAGGGGATCAGCCCCAGCATTTT
TRBJ1-1 TRBV7-2 many . CASGTQGKIAEAFF TGTGCCAGCGGGACACAGGGAAAGATCGCTGAAGCTTTCTTT
TRBJ1-1 TRBV7-8 . . CASSRRTDSMNTEAFF TGTGCCAGCAGCAGAAGGACAGACTCAATGAACACTGAAGCTTTCTTT
TRBJ1-1 TRBV10-3 many . CAISPTLNTEAFF TGTGCCATCAGCCCCACCTTGAACACTGAAGCTTTCTTT
TRBJ2-3 TRBV7-2 . TRBD2 CASSISGGSTDTQYF TGTGCCAGCAGCATTAGCGGGGGTAGCACAGATACGCAGTATTTT
TRBJ2-1 TRBV7-2 many TRBD2 CASSLLRGVLLNEQFF TGTGCCAGCAGCTTACTGCGGGGGGTCCTTCTGAATGAGCAGTTCTTC
TRBJ1-3 TRBV20-1 . . CSAKDSFDSGNTIYF TGCAGTGCTAAGGACTCATTTGACTCTGGAAACACCATATATTTT
TRBJ2-7 TRBV12-3/TRBV12-4 many . CASSLGYLEQYF TGTGCCAGCAGTTTAGGGTATCTCGAGCAGTACTTC
TRBJ2-5 TRBV20-1 many . CSATSLRRFQETQYF TGCAGTGCTACCTCCCTACGGCGGTTCCAAGAGACCCAGTACTTC
TRBJ1-1 TRBV7-2 few . CASMTGTLNTEAFF TGTGCCAGCATGACCGGGACATTGAACACTGAAGCTTTCTTT
TRBJ2-5 TRBV6-5 many . CASSYEGRAGTQYF TGTGCCAGCAGTTACGAGGGCAGGGCGGGGACCCAGTACTTC
TRBJ1-3 TRBV20-1 few . CSARVQGTDTIYF TGCAGTGCTAGAGTACAGGGCACTGACACCATATATTTT
TRBJ2-3 TRBV7-2 . TRBD2 CASSLQAGGSDTQYF TGTGCCAGCAGCTTACAAGCGGGGGGCTCAGATACGCAGTATTTT
TRBJ1-5 TRBV20-1 many . CSASPVGGGNQPQHF TGCAGTGCTAGCCCAGTTGGGGGAGGGAATCAGCCCCAGCATTTT
TRBJ2-5 TRBV12-3/TRBV12-4 . . CASSLRTAQETQYF TGTGCCAGCAGTTTAAGGACAGCTCAAGAGACCCAGTACTTC
TRBJ1-1 TRBV4-1 . . CASSQDGVEAFF TGCGCCAGCAGCCAGGACGGTGTTGAAGCTTTCTTT
TRBJ2-3 TRBV20-1 many TRBD2 CSASAIGLAGVRLSTDTQYF TGCAGTGCTTCAGCCATTGGACTAGCGGGGGTCCGACTCAGCACAGATACGCAGTATTTT
TRBJ2-7 TRBV20-1 many TRBD1 CSALPYRGTYEQYF TGCAGTGCCCTACCCTACAGGGGGACCTACGAGCAGTACTTC
TRBJ1-6 TRBV12-3/TRBV12-4 many . CASGEHNGGSPLHF TGTGCCAGCGGGGAGCATAACGGAGGTTCACCCCTCCACTTT
TRBJ2-3 TRBV10-3 few . CAISDFSTDTQYF TGTGCCATTAGCGATTTTAGCACAGATACGCAGTATTTT
TRBJ1-4 TRBV4-3 . . CASSHPGREKLFF TGCGCCAGCAGCCATCCAGGGAGGGAAAAACTGTTTTTT
TRBJ1-2 TRBV29-1 many TRBD1 CSVDQGVSYGYTF TGCAGCGTTGATCAGGGGGTGAGCTATGGCTACACCTTC